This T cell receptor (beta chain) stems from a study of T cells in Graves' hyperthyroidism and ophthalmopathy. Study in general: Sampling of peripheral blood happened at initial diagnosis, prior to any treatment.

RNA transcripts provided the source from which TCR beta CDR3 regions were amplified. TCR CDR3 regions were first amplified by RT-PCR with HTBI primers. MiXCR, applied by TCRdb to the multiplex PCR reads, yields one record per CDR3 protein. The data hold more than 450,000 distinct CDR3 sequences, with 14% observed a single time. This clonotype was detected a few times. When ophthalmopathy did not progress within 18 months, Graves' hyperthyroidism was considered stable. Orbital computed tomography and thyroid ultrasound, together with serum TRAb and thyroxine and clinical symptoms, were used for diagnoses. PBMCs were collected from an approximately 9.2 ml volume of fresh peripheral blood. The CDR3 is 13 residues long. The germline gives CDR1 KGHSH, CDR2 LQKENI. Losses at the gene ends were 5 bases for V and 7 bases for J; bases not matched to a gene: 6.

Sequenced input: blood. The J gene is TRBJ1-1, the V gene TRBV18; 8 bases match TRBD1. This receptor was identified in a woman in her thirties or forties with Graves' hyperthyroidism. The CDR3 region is CASSGRQGNEAFF. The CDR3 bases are TGTGCCAGCTCAGGCCGACAGGGGAATGAAGCTTTCTTT.